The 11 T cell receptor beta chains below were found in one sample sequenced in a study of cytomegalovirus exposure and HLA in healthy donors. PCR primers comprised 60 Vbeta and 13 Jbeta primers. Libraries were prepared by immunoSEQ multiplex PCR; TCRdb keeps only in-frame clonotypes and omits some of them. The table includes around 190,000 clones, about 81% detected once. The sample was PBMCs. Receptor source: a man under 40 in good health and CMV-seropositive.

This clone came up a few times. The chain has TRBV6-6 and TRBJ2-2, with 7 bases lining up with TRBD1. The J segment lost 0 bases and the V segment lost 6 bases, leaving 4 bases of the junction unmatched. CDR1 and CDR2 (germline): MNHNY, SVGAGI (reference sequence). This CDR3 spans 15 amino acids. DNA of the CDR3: TGTGCCAGCAGGAGACAGGGTACGAACACCGGGGAGCTGTTTTTT. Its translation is CASRRQGTNTGELFF.

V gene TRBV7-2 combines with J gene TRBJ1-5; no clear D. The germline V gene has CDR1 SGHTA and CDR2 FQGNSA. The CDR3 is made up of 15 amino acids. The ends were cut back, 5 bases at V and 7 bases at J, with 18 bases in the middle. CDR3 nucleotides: TGTGCCAGCAGCCCCGAGGCCGGGTACGAGCAGCCCCAGCATTTT. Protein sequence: CASSPEAGYEQPQHF.

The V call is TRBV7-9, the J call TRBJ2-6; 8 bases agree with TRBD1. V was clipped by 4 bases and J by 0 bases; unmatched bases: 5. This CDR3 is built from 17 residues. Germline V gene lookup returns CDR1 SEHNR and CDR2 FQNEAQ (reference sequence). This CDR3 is CASSSWTGTSGANVLTF. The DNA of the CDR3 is TGTGCCAGCAGCTCCTGGACAGGGACCTCTGGGGCCAACGTCCTGACTTTC. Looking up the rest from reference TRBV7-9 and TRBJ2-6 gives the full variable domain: DTGVSQNPRHKITKRGQNVTFRCDPISEHNRLYWYRQTLGQGPEFLTYFQNEAQLEKSRLLSDRFSAERPKGSFSTLEIQRTEQGDSAMYLCASSSWTGTSGANVLTFGAGSRLTVL.

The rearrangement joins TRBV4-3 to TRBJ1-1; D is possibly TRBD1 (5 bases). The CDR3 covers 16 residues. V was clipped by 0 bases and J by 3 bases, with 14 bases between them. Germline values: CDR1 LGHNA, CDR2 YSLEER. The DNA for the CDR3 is TGCGCCAGCAGCCAAGATGTGCAGGGTCGTGACACTGAAGCTTTCTTT. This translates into CASSQDVQGRDTEAFF.

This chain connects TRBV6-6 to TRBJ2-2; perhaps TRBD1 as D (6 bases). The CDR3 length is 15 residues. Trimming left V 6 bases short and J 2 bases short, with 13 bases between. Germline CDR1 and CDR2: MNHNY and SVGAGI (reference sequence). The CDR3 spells CASSHRTVNTGELFF. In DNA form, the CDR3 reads TGTGCCAGCAGCCACCGGACAGTTAACACCGGGGAGCTGTTTTTT.

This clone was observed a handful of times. CDR3 in amino acids: CASSPRTGGAGYGYTF. For the CDR3, the DNA is TGTGCCAGCTCACCACGGACAGGGGGCGCGGGCTATGGCTACACCTTC. The J gene is TRBJ1-2, the V gene TRBV18, with 11 bases matching TRBD1. Per germline, CDR1 KGHSH and CDR2 LQKENI. Germline trimming cut 1 base from V and 4 bases from J; bases unmatched to any gene: 5. CDR3 length: 16 amino acids.

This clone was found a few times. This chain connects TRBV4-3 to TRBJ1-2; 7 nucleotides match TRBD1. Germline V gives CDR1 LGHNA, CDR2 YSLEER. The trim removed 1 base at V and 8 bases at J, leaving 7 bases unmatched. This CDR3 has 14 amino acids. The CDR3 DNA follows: TGCGCCAGCAGCCAAGGGGAAGGGGGCGAGGGCTACACCTTC. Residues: CASSQGEGGEGYTF.

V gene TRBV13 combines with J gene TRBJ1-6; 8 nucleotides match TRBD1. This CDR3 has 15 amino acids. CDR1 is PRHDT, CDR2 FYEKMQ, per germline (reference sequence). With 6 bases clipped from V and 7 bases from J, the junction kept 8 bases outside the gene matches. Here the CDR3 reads CASSQGALENSPLHF. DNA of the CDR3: TGTGCCAGCAGTCAGGGGGCCCTAGAAAATTCACCCCTCCACTTT.

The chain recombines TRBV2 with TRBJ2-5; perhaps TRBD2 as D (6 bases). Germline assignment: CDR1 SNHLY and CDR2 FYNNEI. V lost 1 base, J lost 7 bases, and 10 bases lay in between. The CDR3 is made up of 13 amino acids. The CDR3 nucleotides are TGTGCCAGCAGTGAAGGGGCCGGGGGGACCCAGTACTTC. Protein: CASSEGAGGTQYF.

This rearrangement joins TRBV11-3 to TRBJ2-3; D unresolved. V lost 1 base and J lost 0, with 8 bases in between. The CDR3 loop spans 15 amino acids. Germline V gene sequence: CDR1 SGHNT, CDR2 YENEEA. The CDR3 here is CASSLGGPSTDTQYF. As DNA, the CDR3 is TGTGCCAGCAGCTTAGGCGGCCCTAGCACAGATACGCAGTATTTT. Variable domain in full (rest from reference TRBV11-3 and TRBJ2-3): EAGVVQSPRYKIIEKKQPVAFWCNPISGHNTLYWYLQNLGQGPELLIRYENEEAVDDSQLPKDRFSAERLKGVDSTLKIQPAELGDSAVYLCASSLGGPSTDTQYFGPGTRLTVL.

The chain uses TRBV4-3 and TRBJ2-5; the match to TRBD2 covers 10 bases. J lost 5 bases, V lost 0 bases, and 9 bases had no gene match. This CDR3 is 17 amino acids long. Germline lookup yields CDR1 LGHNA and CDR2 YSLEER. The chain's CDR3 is CASSQEISGGRGETQYF. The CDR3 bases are TGCGCCAGCAGCCAAGAAATTAGCGGGGGGCGAGGGGAGACCCAGTACTTC.